This T cell receptor (beta chain) is from a study of sequential checkpoint blockade in melanoma. Study background: Arm A got nivolumab then ipilimumab; arm B the reverse, 1:1.

In germline, CDR1 is LNHDA, CDR2 SQIVND (reference sequence). The V segment lost 5 bases and the J segment 5 bases; nucleotides outside the gene matches: 0. This CDR3 has 12 amino acids. Only in-frame clones appear in the TCRdb table, and some are missing; sequencing was by immunoSEQ multiplex PCR. The table includes around 13,000 clones, approximately 69% detected once. Indicated treatment: randomized to nivolumab then ipilimumab (arm A) or the reverse (arm B). Live CD3+CD8+ CD19− CD56− cells were sorted from PBMCs. V usage is TRBV19 and J usage is TRBJ2-7; 10 bases line up with TRBD1. The sequencing here drew on CD8+ T cells sorted from blood (inferred from file names), taken from a patient given nivolumab and ipilimumab in sequence. The TCR was taken from a human donor with melanoma. CDR3 amino acids: CASSGTGDEQYF. The CDR3 region has the DNA TGTGCCAGTAGTGGGACAGGGGACGAGCAGTACTTC.